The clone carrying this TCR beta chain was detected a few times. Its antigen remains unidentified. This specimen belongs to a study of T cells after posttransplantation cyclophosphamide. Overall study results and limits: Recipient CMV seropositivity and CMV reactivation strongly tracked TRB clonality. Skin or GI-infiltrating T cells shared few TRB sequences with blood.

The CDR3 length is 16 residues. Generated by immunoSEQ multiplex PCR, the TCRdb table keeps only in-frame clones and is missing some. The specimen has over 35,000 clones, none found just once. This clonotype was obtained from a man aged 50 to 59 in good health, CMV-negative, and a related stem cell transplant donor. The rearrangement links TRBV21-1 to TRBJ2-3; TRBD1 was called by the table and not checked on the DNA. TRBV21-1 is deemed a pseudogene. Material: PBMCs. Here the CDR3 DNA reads TGTGCCAGCAGTAAAAGGGTGGCAGGGGAACGAGATACGCAGTATTTT. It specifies CASSKRVAGERDTQYF.